This TCR beta chain was observed in a study of T cell changes during pregnancy in multiple sclerosis. Data came from immunoSEQ multiplex PCR; TCRdb stores just in-frame clones and leaves some out. The sample contains roughly 46,000 clones, 90% to 95% of which appear only once. The length of the CDR3 is 16 residues. The sequence was collected from a female donor with multiple sclerosis, enrolled in a pregnancy study. The input for sequencing was CD8+ T cells from peripheral blood mononuclear cells, taken in the first trimester of pregnancy. The genes are TRBV21-1 and TRBJ1-1. TRBV21-1 is given as a pseudogene. The CDR3, as DNA: TGTGCCAGCAGCAATGGTTTTTCCCAGGCCGGGGTAGAGGCTTTCTTT. Encoded protein: CASSNGFSQAGVEAFF.